These 5 T cell receptor beta chains came from one sample sequenced in a study of vaccination and CD4 T cells after COVID-19. At the Johns Hopkins FTIC core, DNA taken from cultured CD4+ T cells was sequenced by way of the Oncomine TCR Beta short-read assay. One entry per CDR3 protein, called by TCRdb with MiXCR from the PCR reads. The sample yields over 20,000 distinct CDR3 sequences, 43% seen once. Antigen specificity for these receptors is unknown. Noted treatment: approximately 9-day PBMC culture with coronavirus spike peptide pools or control peptides (ViraFEST assay). The sequencing sample was made of CD4+ T cells from blood, cultured in vitro. These TCRs come from a human donor who had recovered from COVID-19.

By its share, this clonotype is medium-sized. The chain has TRBV10-3 and TRBJ2-2, with TRBD1 identical over 8 bases. Germline V gives CDR1 ENHRY, CDR2 SYGVKD. The V and J ends lost 0 bases and 5 bases, in that order; junction bases with no gene match: 5. There are 16 residues in the CDR3. The CDR3 reads CAISESRTGRTGELFF. The CDR3 bases are TGTGCCATCAGTGAGTCCCGGACAGGGAGAACCGGGGAGCTGTTTTTT.

The rearrangement joins TRBV20-1 to TRBJ1-2; D gene ambiguous. The CDR3 extends over 13 amino acids. V lost 5 bases and J lost 0, with 10 bases in between. The germline V gene has CDR1 DFQATT and CDR2 SNEGSKA (reference sequence). The CDR3 protein is CSAAGGTNYGYTF. CDR3 DNA: TGCAGTGCTGCGGGCGGGACTAACTATGGCTACACCTTC.

A note on this clonotype: One junction end disagrees with the germline gene, perhaps due to a read error. V usage is TRBV19 and J usage is TRBJ2-7, with 11 bases that match TRBD1. This CDR3 is 15 amino acids long. Germline V gene sequence: CDR1 LNHDA, CDR2 SQIVND (reference sequence). CDR3 DNA: TGTGCCAGCAGTACGTGGGGACAGGGGGTCTACGAGCAGTACTTC. Translation gives CASSTWGQGVYEQYF. Looking up the rest from reference TRBV19 and TRBJ2-7 gives the full variable domain: DGGITQSPKYLFRKEGQNVTLSCEQNLNHDAMYWYRQDPGQGLRLIYYSQIVNDFQKGDIAEGYSVSREKKESFPLTVTSAQKNPTAFYLCASSTWGQGVYEQYFGPGTRLTVT.

This clonotype was observed a single time. Since a much larger clone is just one base distant, this may be a read error. This sequence joins TRBV24-1 and TRBJ1-1, with D perhaps matching TRBD1 (5 bases). The CDR3 loop spans 14 amino acids. V lost 5 bases to trimming and J lost 1 base, with 10 bases between them. Looked up from germline, CDR1 is KGHDR and CDR2 is SFDVKD. The CDR3 nucleotides are TGTGCCACCAGTGTGGGGGGGAGGAACACTGAAGCTTTCTTT. Encoded protein: CATSVGGRNTEAFF.

This rearrangement joins TRBV5-1 to TRBJ1-2; D ambiguous. V lost 4 bases and J lost 5, with 6 bases in between. This CDR3 has 11 residues. The germline V gene has CDR1 SGHRS and CDR2 YFSETQ. The CDR3 loop reads CASSPGYGYTF. CDR3 sequence (DNA): TGCGCCAGCAGCCCGGGGTATGGCTACACCTTC. The whole variable domain, filled in from reference TRBV5-1 and TRBJ1-2, reads KAGVTQTPRYLIKTRGQQVTLSCSPISGHRSVSWYQQTPGQGLQFLFEYFSETQRNKGNFPGRFSGRQFSNSRSEMNVSTLELGDSALYLCASSPGYGYTFGSGTRLTVV.